This TCR beta chain was profiled in a study of blood T cell repertoires in COVID-19. On the study more broadly: COVID-19 samples collected from the United States, Italy and Spain covered acute and convalescent phases. PBMCs, B-cell-depleted T cells, or T cells were the source of the cDNA or gDNA that made up the material.

Per the authors' pipeline: It was from reference gene primer amplification that nucleated cell counts were estimated. Generated by immunoSEQ multiplex PCR, the TCRdb table keeps only in-frame clones and is missing some. The DNA was the basis for D and trimming; V, J and clone size are from that table. Seen here are some 110,000 clones, approximately 80% observed once, and the top ten hold 4% to 5.5%. With 4 bases clipped from V and 2 bases from J, the junction kept 8 bases outside the gene matches. The CDR3 consists of 16 residues. Germline CDR1 is MNHNS and CDR2 is SASEGT. The source of this sequence is a woman in her 70s with acute or convalescent COVID-19. Sequenced input: peripheral blood. This chain links TRBV6-1 with TRBJ1-2, with TRBD1 matching over 9 bases. CDR3: CASSAPPTGGNYGYTF. The CDR3 nucleotides read TGTGCCAGCAGTGCCCCTCCTACAGGGGGCAACTATGGCTACACCTTC.